A single sample is the source of the 13 T cell receptor beta chains below, sequenced in a study of blood T cell repertoires in COVID-19 (dated by TCRdb to 2019 to 2021). Receptor libraries were prepared by the immunoSEQ multiplex PCR assay. The table comes from immuneACCESS by way of TCRdb, which keeps in-frame sequences with V and J called. Part of the clones is missing from these tables; in studies checked, under half for an unresolved V gene and the rest for unknown reasons. Recorded for this sample are 150,000 to 200,000 clones; about 90% of them occurred a single time. Together, the top ten hold approximately 9% of the sample. The sequencing input was PBMCs or T cells enriched from blood (not recorded which). The receptor source for this set is a woman aged 18-30 years who had recovered from COVID-19.

CDR3 in amino acids: CASSDNGGSNEQFF. Here the CDR3 DNA reads TGTGCCAGCAGTGACAATGGGGGCTCCAATGAGCAGTTCTTC. The genes are TRBV6-4 and TRBJ2-1; possible D gene TRBD1, 6 bases. Germline V lookup: CDR1 MRHNA, CDR2 SNTAGT. CDR3 size: 14 residues. V was shortened by 2 bases and J by 6 bases, with 11 bases between the two germline ends.

This clone was recorded only once. The rearrangement uses TRBV19 and TRBJ1-6; the match to TRBD1 covers 12 bases. This CDR3 comprises 14 residues. J was trimmed by 10 bases and V by 6 bases; bases with no gene match: 4. In germline, CDR1 is LNHDA, CDR2 SQIVND (reference sequence). The CDR3 DNA is TGTGCCAGTAGCGCCGGGACAGGGGGCTCACCCCTCCACTTT. Protein sequence: CASSAGTGGSPLHF.

The V gene is TRBV13, the J gene TRBJ2-3, with 9 bases identical to TRBD2. The CDR3 totals 17 residues. J was trimmed by 5 bases and V by 5 bases; bases with no gene match: 14. CDR1 PRHDT and CDR2 FYEKMQ come from the germline V gene (reference sequence). CDR3 DNA sequence: TGTGCCAGCAGCCCCAGTAGCGGGGGCCCGGAGATAGATACGCAGTATTTT. It specifies CASSPSSGGPEIDTQYF. The full variable domain, its missing parts supplied by reference TRBV13 and TRBJ2-3, is AAGVIQSPRHLIKEKRETATLKCYPIPRHDTVYWYQQGPGQDPQFLISFYEKMQSDKGSIPDRFSAQQFSDYHSELNMSSLELGDSALYFCASSPSSGGPEIDTQYFGPGTRLTVL.

A few counts support this clone. The chain has TRBV15 and TRBJ2-5, with 12 bases identical to TRBD2. Germline assignment: CDR1 LNHNV and CDR2 YYDKDF (reference sequence). This CDR3 contains 16 residues. V shed 0 bases and J 4 bases; nucleotides not matched to a gene: 3. CDR3 sequence: CATSRETSGGLETQYF. CDR3 DNA sequence: TGTGCCACCAGCAGAGAGACTAGCGGGGGCTTAGAGACCCAGTACTTC.

The chain is built from TRBV4-1 and TRBJ2-2; 7 bases match TRBD1. Trimming at V came to 3 bases and at J to 2 bases, leaving 12 bases not matched to a gene. The germline CDR1 and CDR2 sequences are MGHRA and YSYEKL. This CDR3 has 18 amino acids. CDR3 in amino acids: CASSHRGPGQLNTGELFF. CDR3 DNA: TGCGCCAGCAGCCACCGAGGGCCGGGACAGTTAAACACCGGGGAGCTGTTTTTT.

This rearrangement joins TRBV19 to TRBJ1-2; TRBD1 is a possible D gene (5 bases). Trimming pared 5 bases from V and 6 bases from J, leaving 10 bases between. CDR3 length equals 12 residues. Germline CDR1 LNHDA, CDR2 SQIVND (reference sequence). The CDR3 spells CASSPGFDGYTF. The CDR3 nucleotides read TGTGCCAGTAGTCCAGGGTTTGATGGCTACACCTTC. The variable domain in full, completed from reference TRBV19 and TRBJ1-2, reads DGGITQSPKYLFRKEGQNVTLSCEQNLNHDAMYWYRQDPGQGLRLIYYSQIVNDFQKGDIAEGYSVSREKKESFPLTVTSAQKNPTAFYLCASSPGFDGYTFGSGTRLTVV.

J is TRBJ1-5 and V is TRBV5-1; 10 bases line up with TRBD1. J was trimmed by 0 bases and V by 4 bases; bases with no gene match: 7. CDR3 size: 17 residues. Germline loops: CDR1 SGHRS, CDR2 YFSETQ. CDR3 amino acids: CASSVGQGPYSNQPQHF. The DNA of the CDR3 is TGCGCCAGCAGCGTGGGACAGGGGCCTTATAGCAATCAGCCCCAGCATTTT.

The rearrangement joins TRBV6-5 to TRBJ2-7; D not resolved. The V gene lost 0 bases and the J gene lost 7 bases, with 4 bases spanning the gap. Germline V gene sequence: CDR1 MNHEY, CDR2 SVGAGI. This CDR3 is 11 amino acids long. The CDR3 region is CASSYSTEQYF. CDR3 bases: TGTGCCAGCAGTTACTCCACTGAGCAGTACTTC.

The chain links TRBV7-2 to TRBJ1-2; D gene unclear. This CDR3 is built from 14 residues. The germline CDR1 and CDR2 sequences are SGHTA and FQGNSA. V was cut by 5 bases and J by 4 bases, with 14 bases left in between. The CDR3 bases are TGTGCCAGCAGCGTCCCGCAGTGGAGCTATGGCTACACCTTC. Encoded protein: CASSVPQWSYGYTF.

The V gene is TRBV29-1, the J gene TRBJ2-7; 9 nucleotides agree with TRBD1. Germline V lookup: CDR1 SQVTM, CDR2 ANQGSEA. This CDR3 has 13 residues. The trim removed 7 bases at V and 3 bases at J, leaving 7 bases unmatched. DNA for the CDR3: TGCAGCGCGAGGGGACAGGGACTCTACGAGCAGTACTTC. This gives the protein CSARGQGLYEQYF.

The chain couples TRBV2 to TRBJ2-7; 8 nucleotides match TRBD2. This CDR3 is built from 16 residues. V shed 5 bases and J 1 base; nucleotides not matched to a gene: 10. Germline loops: CDR1 SNHLY, CDR2 FYNNEI. The CDR3 DNA sequence: TGTGCCAGCAGTCTAGCCGGGACTAGGCTTTCCTACGAGCAGTACTTC. Its translation: CASSLAGTRLSYEQYF.

J is TRBJ2-1 and V is TRBV13; D gene unclear. This CDR3 has 11 amino acids. V was shortened by 6 bases and J by 6 bases, with 6 bases between the two germline ends. From germline, CDR1 is PRHDT and CDR2 FYEKMQ (reference sequence). CDR3 coding DNA: TGTGCCAGCAGACTCTCCAATGAGCAGTTCTTC. Its translation: CASRLSNEQFF. The entire variable domain, with the rest obtained from reference TRBV13 and TRBJ2-1, is as follows: AAGVIQSPRHLIKEKRETATLKCYPIPRHDTVYWYQQGPGQDPQFLISFYEKMQSDKGSIPDRFSAQQFSDYHSELNMSSLELGDSALYFCASRLSNEQFFGPGTRLTVL.

The chain has TRBV4-3 and TRBJ2-1; D call uncertain. CDR1 and CDR2 from the germline V gene are LGHNA and YSLEER. This CDR3 comprises 14 residues. Trimming stripped 0 bases from V and 8 bases from J, with 11 bases between. The CDR3 spells CASSQDLRSDEQFF. CDR3 nucleotide sequence: TGCGCCAGCAGCCAAGATCTAAGGAGCGATGAGCAGTTCTTC.